Shown below are 19 T cell receptor beta chains from a single sample sequenced in a study of HIV-infected patients and healthy controls. No cell fractionation was done, so the repertoire covers all unsorted peripheral blood T cells. cDNA was made from around 0.45 ug RNA using alpha and beta constant primers. Separate chain-specific third strand synthesis with multiplexing indices produced the alpha and beta libraries. TCRdb called the 5' RACE reads again in MiXCR, with one record for every CDR3 protein. The sample has some 17,000 distinct CDR3 sequences; around 9.1% are singletons. The sequencing input was blood. The source of these receptors is an adult in good health.

There are many counts of this clonotype. The rearrangement uses TRBV18 and TRBJ2-1, with 7 bases fitting TRBD1. The trim removed 3 bases at V and 8 bases at J, leaving 16 bases unmatched. Germline V gene data show CDR1 as KGHSH and CDR2 as LQKENI. This CDR3 is built from 17 residues. CDR3 protein: CASSPRQGMGPSDEQFF. The CDR3 nucleotides are TGTGCCAGCTCACCTCGACAGGGTATGGGTCCTTCGGATGAGCAGTTCTTC.

This sequence joins TRBV5-1 and TRBJ1-4; no reliable D call. This CDR3 has 14 amino acids. Germline CDR1 is SGHRS and CDR2 is YFSETQ. Deletions cut 1 base from V and 0 bases from J, with 4 bases between. Written as DNA, the CDR3 is TGCGCCAGCAGCTTGACGTCAACTAATGAAAAACTGTTTTTT. The encoded protein is CASSLTSTNEKLFF.

This clonotype was observed at least ten times. V is TRBV5-1 and J is TRBJ1-1, with a weak D call TRBD1 (6 bases). Between the trimmed V and J ends, which lost 4 bases and 2 bases, there was a span of 15 bases. The CDR3 loop spans 15 amino acids. The V gene's germline CDR1 is SGHRS and CDR2 YFSETQ. CDR3 loop: CASSGGGAENTEAFF. CDR3 nucleotide sequence: TGCGCCAGCAGCGGGGGGGGGGCAGAAAACACTGAAGCTTTCTTT.

This clonotype was found a few times. The V gene is TRBV18, the J gene TRBJ2-3, with 9 bases aligning to TRBD2. This CDR3 region has 17 residues. Germline V gene data show CDR1 as KGHSH and CDR2 as LQKENI. V dropped 3 bases and J dropped 3; count of bases not matched to a gene: 10. The CDR3 DNA reads as TGTGCCAGCTCACCCCCAAATAGCGGGAGTTGGACAGATACGCAGTATTTT. Protein: CASSPPNSGSWTDTQYF.

Only a few counts were recorded for this clonotype. The V and J genes are TRBV6-6 and TRBJ1-2; D gene ambiguous. The CDR3 loop spans 15 amino acids. Germline CDR1 MNHNY, CDR2 SVGAGI (reference sequence). V was shortened by 2 bases and J by 0 bases, with 10 bases between the two germline ends. The CDR3 DNA follows: TGTGCCAGCAGTTACGGTGAGACAACTAACTATGGCTACACCTTC. It is translated as CASSYGETTNYGYTF.

The chain employs TRBV27 and TRBJ2-3; 7 nucleotides align to TRBD1. The V segment lost 0 bases and the J segment 10 bases; nucleotides outside the gene matches: 7. The CDR3 contains 14 residues. Per the germline V gene, CDR1 is MNHEY and CDR2 is SMNVEV (reference sequence). The CDR3 nucleotides read TGTGCCAGCAGTTTATCGGCAGACAGGGACCCGCAGTATTTT. This encodes CASSLSADRDPQYF.

This clonotype was seen a single time. CDR3 sequence: CASSSLGTNTEAFF. The CDR3 nucleotides read TGCGCCAGCAGTTCACTAGGGACGAACACTGAAGCTTTCTTT. The rearrangement joins TRBV5-1 to TRBJ1-1; the D gene is possibly TRBD1 (5 bases). CDR3 length: 14 residues. Germline V lookup: CDR1 SGHRS, CDR2 YFSETQ. V lost 5 bases to trimming and J lost 1 base, with 12 bases between them. Full variable domain (remainder filled in from reference TRBV5-1 and TRBJ1-1): KAGVTQTPRYLIKTRGQQVTLSCSPISGHRSVSWYQQTPGQGLQFLFEYFSETQRNKGNFPGRFSGRQFSNSRSEMNVSTLELGDSALYLCASSSLGTNTEAFFGQGTRLTVV.

V gene TRBV24-1 combines with J gene TRBJ2-3, with a possible D match to TRBD1 (5 bases). The CDR3 contains 15 residues. Trimming removed 5 bases from V and 1 base from J, with 12 bases in between. From germline, CDR1 is KGHDR and CDR2 SFDVKD. This chain's CDR3 is CATSGDSPGTDTQYF. The CDR3 nucleotides are TGTGCCACCAGTGGCGACAGCCCCGGCACAGATACGCAGTATTTT.

This clonotype was seen a few times. V and J are TRBV3-1 and TRBJ1-6, with 9 bases identical to TRBD1. In germline, CDR1 is LGHDT, CDR2 YNNKEL (reference sequence). This CDR3 has 14 amino acids. V shed 4 bases and J 10 bases; nucleotides not matched to a gene: 5. CDR3: CASSPDRGGSPLHF. DNA of the CDR3: TGTGCCAGCAGCCCCGACAGGGGGGGATCACCCCTCCACTTT. Variable domain in full (rest from reference TRBV3-1 and TRBJ1-6): DTAVSQTPKYLVTQMGNDKSIKCEQNLGHDTMYWYKQDSKKFLKIMFSYNNKELIINETVPNRFSPKSPDKAHLNLHINSLELGDSAVYFCASSPDRGGSPLHFGNGTRLTVT.

This clonotype is classed as medium-sized. The chain links TRBV10-3 to TRBJ1-5; D perhaps matches TRBD1 (5 bases). The CDR3 has 14 amino acids. The germline V gene encodes CDR1 ENHRY and CDR2 SYGVKD. The V and J ends lost 7 bases and 0 bases respectively, with 10 bases between them. CDR3 nucleotides: TGTGCCATCAATCGCCAGGGTAGCAATCAGCCCCAGCATTTT. This sequence encodes CAINRQGSNQPQHF.

This clonotype was detected many times. This chain uses TRBV30 with TRBJ2-1, with 12 bases identical to TRBD2. The trim removed 0 bases at V and 10 bases at J, leaving 4 bases unmatched. The CDR3 has 14 residues. Germline CDR1 is GTSNPN and CDR2 is SVGIG (reference sequence). CDR3 nucleotides: TGTGCCTGGAGTGTTGGTCTAGCGGGAGGGGAGCAGTTCTTC. This encodes CAWSVGLAGGEQFF.

This clonotype has at least ten counts. The chain employs TRBV5-1 and TRBJ2-3, with 11 nucleotides matching TRBD2. Looked up from germline, CDR1 is SGHRS and CDR2 is YFSETQ. The CDR3 contains 16 residues. Losses at the gene ends were 0 bases for V and 5 bases for J; bases not matched to a gene: 5. The CDR3 DNA follows: TGCGCCAGCAGCTTGGAGAGGCTAGCGGGAGGAGATACGCAGTATTTT. This translates into CASSLERLAGGDTQYF.

This chain links TRBV29-1 with TRBJ2-3; 13 positions match TRBD2. The length of the CDR3 is 14 residues. Looked up from germline, CDR1 is SQVTM and CDR2 is ANQGSEA. With V trimmed by 7 bases and J by 2 bases, 3 bases remained unmatched. The DNA of the CDR3 is TGCAGCGGGACTAGCGGGAGATTCACAGATACGCAGTATTTT. Protein: CSGTSGRFTDTQYF.

This clonotype occurred many times. J is TRBJ1-1 and V is TRBV5-4; D ambiguous. This CDR3 has 16 amino acids. The germline V and J ends were trimmed by 4 bases and 0 bases, with 16 bases remaining between them. Germline assignment: CDR1 SGHNT and CDR2 YYREEE (reference sequence). The CDR3 DNA follows: TGTGCCAGCAGCCTGGACCCTAACAGATTGAACACTGAAGCTTTCTTT. Encoded protein: CASSLDPNRLNTEAFF.

This clonotype was recorded at least ten times. CDR3 coding DNA: TGCGCCAGCAGTGGGACAGGGTACGAGCAGTACTTC. It encodes CASSGTGYEQYF. The J gene is TRBJ2-7, the V gene TRBV10-1, with 8 bases aligning to TRBD1. There are 12 residues in the CDR3. Germline V gene sequence: CDR1 WNHNN, CDR2 SYGVQD (reference sequence). V shed 4 bases, J shed 4 bases, and the junction held 0 bases outside the gene matches.

At least ten counts were recorded for this clonotype. The chain recombines TRBV5-6 with TRBJ2-5; D is uncertain. The germline gives CDR1 SGHDT, CDR2 YYEEEE. The CDR3 spans 14 residues. V lost 0 bases to trimming and J lost 5 bases, with 11 bases between them. The CDR3 DNA reads TGTGCCAGCAGCTTGGCCGGCGAAGCGGAGACCCAGTACTTC. Translation: CASSLAGEAETQYF. Full variable domain (remainder filled in from reference TRBV5-6 and TRBJ2-5): DAGVTQSPTHLIKTRGQQVTLRCSPKSGHDTVSWYQQALGQGPQFIFQYYEEEERQRGNFPDRFSGHQFPNYSSELNVNALLLGDSALYLCASSLAGEAETQYFGPGTRLLVL.

This clonotype was recorded many times. The chain combines TRBV27 with TRBJ2-3; D possibly corresponds to TRBD2 (6 bases). Trimming cost V 3 bases and J 0 bases, with 13 bases left between them. Germline CDR1 MNHEY, CDR2 SMNVEV (reference sequence). The CDR3 has 16 residues. CDR3 amino acids: CASSLEGDTSTDTQYF. The DNA for the CDR3 is TGTGCCAGCAGTTTGGAGGGTGACACTAGCACAGATACGCAGTATTTT.

This clonotype was seen many times. This chain joins TRBV12-3 or TRBV12-4 and TRBJ2-3; TRBD1 matches at 7 bases. The CDR3 totals 15 residues. The V gene end was trimmed by 5 bases and the J gene end by 4 bases; junction bases not matched to a gene: 9. The CDR3 loop is CASSPDRALSDTQYF. DNA of the CDR3: TGTGCCAGCAGTCCTGACAGGGCCCTCTCAGATACGCAGTATTTT.

The V call is TRBV7-2, the J call TRBJ2-5; no clear D. CDR3 length equals 14 residues. V gave up 5 bases and J gave up 5 bases, with 15 bases separating them. Looked up from germline, CDR1 is SGHTA and CDR2 is FQGNSA. DNA for the CDR3: TGTGCCAGCAGCCTCCCCTCATCCTCGGAGACCCAGTACTTC. Translated: CASSLPSSSETQYF.